This TCR beta chain was sequenced during a study of human T cells and chemical hapten exposure. Notes on the study in general: No shift was seen in TCRs above 1 in 1000 frequency with DPC sensitization.

Total RNA was isolated from unfractionated whole blood. Note on this clonotype: Its target is not known.

Individual cDNA molecules in this library carried unique molecular identifiers. The authors' processing: Sampled TCR counts reached a median of approximately 93,000 per sample, with values ranging from roughly 23,224 to 700,000. TCRdb re-analysed the reads in MiXCR, keeping a single row per CDR3 protein. The V and J calls reflect TCRdb's pipeline rather than the authors' work. Here the sample spans more than 950 distinct CDR3 sequences, 65% to 85% being singletons. Sequencing was carried out using whole blood. The receptor comes from a human donor with alopecia, or a healthy volunteer (not recorded which). Some clones in this sample may be carry-over from other donors' samples. This table probably holds off-target reads from a library built for another chain.

The CDR3: CASSQVPVRLNTEAFF. The CDR3 bases are TGCGCCAGCAGCCAAGTACCAGTCAGGCTGAACACTGAAGCTTTCTTT. J is TRBJ1-1 and V is TRBV4-3, with no clear D. This CDR3 region has 16 residues. CDR1 is LGHNA, CDR2 YSLEER, per germline. V lost 1 base and J lost 0, with 12 bases in between.